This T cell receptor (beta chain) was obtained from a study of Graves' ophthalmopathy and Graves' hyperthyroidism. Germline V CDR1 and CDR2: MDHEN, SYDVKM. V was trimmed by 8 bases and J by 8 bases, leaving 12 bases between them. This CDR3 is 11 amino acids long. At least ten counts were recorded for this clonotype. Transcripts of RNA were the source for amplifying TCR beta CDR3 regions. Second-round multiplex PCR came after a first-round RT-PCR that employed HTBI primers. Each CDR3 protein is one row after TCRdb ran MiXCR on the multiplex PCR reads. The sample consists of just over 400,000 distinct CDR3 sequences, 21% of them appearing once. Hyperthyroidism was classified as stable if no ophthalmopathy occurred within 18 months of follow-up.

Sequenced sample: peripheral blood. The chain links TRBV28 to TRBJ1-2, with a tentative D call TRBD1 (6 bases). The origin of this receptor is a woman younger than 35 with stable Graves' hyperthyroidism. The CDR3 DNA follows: TGTGCCAGCCAACGGGGGCCAGGCTACACCTTC. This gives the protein CASQRGPGYTF.